What follows are 28 T cell receptor beta chains derived from one specimen sequenced in a study of shared clonotypes between healthy human individuals. Libraries were prepared by immunoSEQ multiplex PCR; TCRdb keeps only in-frame clonotypes and omits some of them. The table lists under 750,000 clones, just under 75% of them singletons. The sample was memory CD4+ T cells sorted from blood. Stated subset: CD45RA-negative fraction. The source of these receptors is a woman aged 25-40 years in good health.

The chain joins TRBV6-5 to TRBJ2-2, with D hard to call. The V gene's germline CDR1 is MNHEY and CDR2 SVGAGI. The length of the CDR3 is 15 residues. V was clipped by 2 bases and J by 3 bases, with 10 bases between them. The CDR3 DNA reads TGTGCCAGCAGTTACAAGGCACAATACACCGGGGAGCTGTTTTTT. Its translation is CASSYKAQYTGELFF.

This rearrangement joins TRBV6-1 to TRBJ1-5; a possible D gene is TRBD1 (5 bases). The CDR3 sequence is 16 residues long. Germline V gene lookup returns CDR1 MNHNS and CDR2 SASEGT. Trimming pared 2 bases from V and 3 bases from J, leaving 14 bases between. The CDR3: CASSERNGGANQPQHF. In DNA, the CDR3 is TGTGCCAGCAGTGAACGCAATGGGGGAGCCAATCAGCCCCAGCATTTT.

The V gene is TRBV2, the J gene TRBJ1-1; the D gene is possibly TRBD1 (5 bases). V lost 7 bases and J lost 2, with 11 bases in between. This CDR3 has 13 amino acids. The germline V gene encodes CDR1 SNHLY and CDR2 FYNNEI. CDR3 coding DNA: TGTGCCAGCACGAAGGGGCTTAACACTGAAGCTTTCTTT. Encoded protein: CASTKGLNTEAFF.

V usage is TRBV11-2 and J usage is TRBJ1-1; unclear D gene. V gave up 5 bases and J gave up 3 bases, with 16 bases separating them. This CDR3 spans 15 amino acids. The germline gives CDR1 SGHAT, CDR2 FQNNGV. Here the CDR3 DNA reads TGTGCCAGCAGCAAAAGTCCAGGTTTGCACACTGAAGCTTTCTTT. Its protein product is CASSKSPGLHTEAFF.

This clone came up many times. The identical CDR3 is also encoded by other nucleotide sequences in the sample. V gene TRBV5-1 combines with J gene TRBJ1-2, with D possibly TRBD1 on 5 matching bases. The V gene's germline CDR1 is SGHRS and CDR2 YFSETQ. Trimming took off 2 bases at V and 1 base at J, with 6 bases between the two ends. CDR3 length: 13 residues. The CDR3 sequence is CASSLDSNYGYTF. DNA for the CDR3: TGCGCCAGCAGCTTAGACAGTAACTATGGCTACACCTTC.

Here the CDR3 reads CASSSGNRDEYQETQYF. DNA for the CDR3: TGTGCCAGCAGTTCTGGGAACCGGGATGAATACCAAGAGACCCAGTACTTC. The chain is built from TRBV28 and TRBJ2-5, with D possibly matching TRBD2 (5 bases). CDR3 length: 17 residues. Germline lookup yields CDR1 MDHEN and CDR2 SYDVKM. The V gene lost 4 bases and the J gene lost 0 bases, with 18 bases spanning the gap.

This chain's CDR3 is CASSSGGGEGEAFF. CDR3 DNA: TGTGCCAGCAGCTCAGGAGGGGGGGAAGGTGAAGCTTTCTTT. The chain carries TRBV11-2 and TRBJ1-1, with D perhaps matching TRBD1 (6 bases). The CDR3 loop spans 14 amino acids. Germline V gene data show CDR1 as SGHAT and CDR2 as FQNNGV. V dropped 4 bases and J dropped 7 bases, with 16 bases sitting between them.

The chain joins TRBV7-8 to TRBJ2-1, with 8 bases aligning to TRBD2. V gave up 0 bases and J gave up 9 bases; unmatched junction bases: 10. The CDR3 totals 16 residues. Per the germline V gene, CDR1 is SGHVS and CDR2 is FQNEAQ. This CDR3 is CASSLASGGRSREQFF. DNA of the CDR3: TGTGCCAGCAGCTTAGCCTCGGGCGGGAGGTCGCGTGAGCAGTTCTTC.

This chain connects TRBV6-5 to TRBJ2-7; D may be TRBD1 or TRBD2 (5 bases each). The germline CDR1 and CDR2 sequences are MNHEY and SVGAGI. The germline V and J ends were trimmed by 2 bases and 6 bases, with 11 bases remaining between them. This CDR3 has 13 amino acids. The CDR3 spells CASSYPSGGEQYF. The CDR3 bases are TGTGCCAGCAGTTACCCAAGTGGGGGCGAGCAGTACTTC.

In the case of this clone: This CDR3 is also generated by other DNA sequences in the sample. The chain combines TRBV18 with TRBJ1-2; possible D gene TRBD1, 6 bases. Germline values: CDR1 KGHSH, CDR2 LQKENI. This CDR3 is 14 amino acids long. With 3 bases removed from V and 4 bases from J, the gap between germline ends came to 12 bases. CDR3 sequence: CASSPRQESYGYTF. The CDR3 DNA reads as TGTGCCAGCTCACCGCGACAGGAGAGCTATGGCTACACCTTC.

V is TRBV6-6 and J is TRBJ2-7, with 11 bases matching TRBD1. V shed 2 bases and J 3 bases; nucleotides not matched to a gene: 3. CDR3 length: 15 amino acids. The germline V gene has CDR1 MNHNY and CDR2 SVGAGI (reference sequence). CDR3 DNA: TGTGCCAGCAGTTACAGGGACAGGGGGGGCTACGAGCAGTACTTC. This sequence encodes CASSYRDRGGYEQYF.

V usage is TRBV4-1 and J usage is TRBJ2-1; 7 bases match TRBD2. The CDR3 loop spans 16 amino acids. V trimming: 0 bases; J trimming: 4 bases; junction bases outside the gene matches: 6. Germline V gene lookup returns CDR1 MGHRA and CDR2 YSYEKL. CDR3 DNA: TGCGCCAGCAGCCAAGATCAGGCTAGCGGATACAATGAGCAGTTCTTC. As protein: CASSQDQASGYNEQFF.

This chain connects TRBV6-1 to TRBJ1-5; tentative D call: TRBD1 (6 bases). CDR3 size: 16 residues. Trimming cost V 3 bases and J 11 bases, with 23 bases left between them. The germline CDR1 and CDR2 sequences are MNHNS and SASEGT. The CDR3: CASSEFSLGGRTAQHF. The CDR3 region has the DNA TGTGCCAGCAGTGAGTTTTCGTTGGGGGGCCGGACAGCCCAGCATTTT.

The V gene is TRBV11-2, the J gene TRBJ1-1; tentative D call: TRBD1 (5 bases). Germline CDR1 is SGHAT and CDR2 is FQNNGV. V was cut by 5 bases and J by 5 bases, with 18 bases left in between. CDR3 size: 15 residues. The CDR3 nucleotides read TGTGCCAGCAGCCAAACCTCAGGGCAGGCTACTGAAGCTTTCTTT. It translates to CASSQTSGQATEAFF.

The chain couples TRBV28 to TRBJ2-1, with 12 positions matching TRBD1. V gave up 2 bases and J gave up 7 bases; unmatched junction bases: 9. In germline, CDR1 is MDHEN, CDR2 SYDVKM. The CDR3 spans 17 residues. The CDR3: CASSLGFGTGGFNEQFF. The CDR3 region has the DNA TGTGCCAGCAGTTTAGGGTTCGGGACAGGGGGCTTTAATGAGCAGTTCTTC.

As for this clone: This sequence may be a read error, since a much larger clone differs from it by one base. This sample also contains other DNA sequences that code for the same CDR3. The chain combines TRBV5-1 with TRBJ2-1, with 10 bases lining up with TRBD2. Germline V gene sequence: CDR1 SGHRS, CDR2 YFSETQ. The CDR3 length is 15 residues. V shed 4 bases, J shed 3 bases, and the junction held 4 bases outside the gene matches. CDR3 nucleotide sequence: TGCGCCAGCAGCCTAGCTAGCGGGAGCTACAATGAGCAGTTCTTC. Translating gives CASSLASGSYNEQFF. Full variable domain (rest looked up from reference TRBV5-1 and TRBJ2-1): KAGVTQTPRYLIKTRGQQVTLSCSPISGHRSVSWYQQTPGQGLQFLFEYFSETQRNKGNFPGRFSGRQFSNSRSEMNVSTLELGDSALYLCASSLASGSYNEQFFGPGTRLTVL.

The chain couples TRBV19 to TRBJ2-1, with 11 bases lining up with TRBD2. The CDR3 has 18 residues. Germline V gene data show CDR1 as LNHDA and CDR2 as SQIVND (reference sequence). With V trimmed by 0 bases and J by 4 bases, 8 bases remained unmatched. The CDR3 DNA reads TGTGCCAGTAGTATAGATCTGGGGACTAGCGGTATGTACAATGAGCAGTTCTTC. Amino acid sequence: CASSIDLGTSGMYNEQFF.

The rearrangement links TRBV7-9 to TRBJ1-1; perhaps TRBD1 as D (6 bases). The germline CDR1 and CDR2 sequences are SEHNR and FQNEAQ (reference sequence). This CDR3 has 18 residues. The V end was cut by 1 base, the J end by 3 bases, with 21 bases between. CDR3 coding DNA: TGTGCCAGCAGCTTAGGGTTACAGGGCGGAAAGACTGACACTGAAGCTTTCTTT. Protein sequence: CASSLGLQGGKTDTEAFF.

This clone has just a few counts. The chain combines TRBV5-4 with TRBJ2-3, with 12 bases identical to TRBD2. Germline CDR1 reads SGHNT; CDR2 reads YYREEE (reference sequence). This CDR3 has 16 amino acids. Trimming at V came to 3 bases and at J to 3 bases, leaving 5 bases not matched to a gene. This CDR3 reads CASSSGLAGSTDTQYF. The CDR3 DNA is TGTGCCAGCAGCTCCGGACTAGCGGGAAGTACAGATACGCAGTATTTT.

The chain recombines TRBV18 with TRBJ2-7, with D possibly called TRBD1 or TRBD2 (5 bases each). Germline CDR1 is KGHSH and CDR2 is LQKENI. V was clipped by 8 bases and J by 0 bases, with 11 bases between them. This CDR3 is built from 13 residues. For the CDR3, the DNA is TGTGCCAGCCGGGGCCCATTCTCCTACGAGCAGTACTTC. Translated, it gives CASRGPFSYEQYF.

This rearrangement joins TRBV6-5 to TRBJ2-7; a possible D gene is TRBD2 (6 bases). The CDR3 is made up of 16 amino acids. Germline assignment: CDR1 MNHEY and CDR2 SVGAGI. Trimming stripped 2 bases from V and 1 base from J, with 15 bases between. As DNA, the CDR3 is TGTGCCAGCAGTTACGGAGGGCCACCCGAATCCTACGAGCAGTACTTC. This codes for CASSYGGPPESYEQYF.

There are a few counts of this clone. The chain uses TRBV19 and TRBJ2-1; D might be TRBD1 (6 bases). Germline V CDR1 and CDR2: LNHDA, SQIVND (reference sequence). V was clipped by 5 bases and J by 0 bases, with 11 bases between them. The CDR3 length is 15 residues. CDR3 in amino acids: CASSPLTGSYNEQFF. The CDR3 nucleotides are TGTGCCAGTAGTCCGTTGACAGGCTCCTACAATGAGCAGTTCTTC.

As concerns this clone: In the same sample, other DNA sequences code for this CDR3. The chain links TRBV18 to TRBJ2-3, with D unclear. Germline lookup yields CDR1 KGHSH and CDR2 LQKENI. V gave up 6 bases and J gave up 6 bases, with 16 bases separating them. CDR3 length: 14 residues. CDR3 nucleotides: TGTGCCAGCTCCCCTGCATCCGTTGGGGATACGCAGTATTTT. It yields the protein CASSPASVGDTQYF.

The gene calls are TRBV11-2 and TRBJ2-5, with 7 bases fitting TRBD2. Losses at the gene ends were 5 bases for V and 5 bases for J; bases not matched to a gene: 11. Germline V gene lookup returns CDR1 SGHAT and CDR2 FQNNGV. The CDR3 extends over 15 amino acids. The CDR3 spells CASSPPGLGVETQYF. CDR3 nucleotide sequence: TGTGCCAGCAGCCCCCCCGGACTAGGGGTGGAGACCCAGTACTTC.

This chain connects TRBV7-2 to TRBJ1-2; D not certain. The germline gives CDR1 SGHTA, CDR2 FQGNSA. The germline V and J ends were trimmed by 0 bases and 8 bases, with 10 bases remaining between them. The CDR3 is 13 amino acids. Here the CDR3 DNA reads TGTGCCAGCAGCTTAGCGCTGAGGGTAGGCTACACCTTC. Its protein is CASSLALRVGYTF.

V gene TRBV19 combines with J gene TRBJ2-1, with 9 bases matching TRBD2. Trimming removed 5 bases from V and 4 bases from J; junction bases left unmatched: 9. Germline CDR1 is LNHDA and CDR2 is SQIVND (reference sequence). The CDR3 sequence is 16 residues long. CDR3 loop: CASSLVVAGAYNEQFF. DNA of the CDR3: TGTGCCAGTAGTCTTGTGGTAGCGGGGGCGTACAATGAGCAGTTCTTC.

The chain carries TRBV7-9 and TRBJ2-7, with D possibly TRBD1 on 6 matching bases. V lost 6 bases, J lost 2 bases, and 11 bases lay in between. There are 13 residues in the CDR3. CDR1 is SEHNR and CDR2 is FQNEAQ in the germline V gene (reference sequence). CDR3 region: CASRGGVTYEQYF. The DNA for the CDR3 is TGTGCCAGCAGAGGGGGTGTGACCTACGAGCAGTACTTC.

The V and J genes are TRBV23-1 and TRBJ2-2; the D call may be TRBD1 or TRBD2 (6 bases each). Being an ORF, TRBV23-1 has a function that is uncertain. This CDR3 spans 14 amino acids. Trimming pared 4 bases from V and 8 bases from J, leaving 14 bases between. The CDR3 DNA follows: TGCGCCAGCAGTCGTGAAGGGGGGCCAGGGGAGCTGTTTTTT. Amino acids: CASSREGGPGELFF.